A selection of T cell receptor beta chains follows, all from one sample in a study of blood T cell repertoires in COVID-19. Using immunoSEQ multiplex PCR, the repertoire was profiled, and TCRdb retains in-frame clones only, with some absent. The profile shows roughly 250,000 clones, approximately 80% of them singletons. The material sequenced was peripheral blood. All receptors derive from a woman aged 60-70 years with active or convalescent COVID-19. Both conserved end residues are part of each CDR3. Each record gives: J gene, V gene, clone size, D gene, CDR3 protein, CDR3 DNA. A D gene is named only where the DNA matches it firmly. The size of a clone is reported for some rows only, either as once, few or many, or as a class for expanded clones.

J: TRBJ1-5
V: TRBV3-1/TRBV3-2
size: few
D: .
CDR3: CASSQGRAVQPQHF
DNA: TGTGCCAGCAGCCAAGGCAGGGCTGTCCAGCCCCAGCATTTT

J: TRBJ2-2
V: TRBV10-3
size: few
D: .
CDR3: CAISEPTLQGTGELFF
DNA: TGTGCCATCAGTGAGCCAACCCTCCAGGGTACCGGGGAGCTGTTTTTT

J: TRBJ2-1
V: TRBV14
size: .
D: TRBD2
CDR3: CASSKGPGLAGNQGSNEQFF
DNA: TGTGCCAGCAGCAAAGGTCCTGGACTAGCGGGGAACCAGGGCTCCAATGAGCAGTTCTTC

J: TRBJ1-2
V: TRBV6-5
size: .
D: TRBD1
CDR3: CASPSGRDSIYGYTF
DNA: TGTGCCAGTCCATCGGGTCGGGACAGCATCTATGGCTACACCTTC

J: TRBJ2-5
V: TRBV21-1
size: many
D: .
CDR3: CASLQGAGETQYF
DNA: TGTGCCAGCCTACAGGGGGCTGGGGAGACCCAGTACTTC

J: TRBJ2-1
V: TRBV5-1
size: .
D: .
CDR3: CASSPRGPQYNEQFF
DNA: TGCGCCAGCAGCCCTCGGGGTCCTCAGTACAATGAGCAGTTCTTC

J: TRBJ2-1
V: TRBV7-3
size: .
D: TRBD2
CDR3: CASSSRLAGSDEQFF
DNA: TGTGCCAGCAGCTCACGACTAGCGGGCTCCGATGAGCAGTTCTTC

J: TRBJ1-6
V: TRBV19
size: .
D: TRBD1
CDR3: CASRRTGGVNNSPLHF
DNA: TGTGCCAGTAGGAGGACAGGGGGCGTAAATAATTCACCCCTCCACTTT

J: TRBJ1-2
V: TRBV27
size: .
D: .
CDR3: CASSFRALRDYTF
DNA: TGTGCCAGCAGTTTCAGGGCCCTCAGGGACTACACCTTC

J: TRBJ1-1
V: TRBV27
size: .
D: TRBD1
CDR3: CASSRTFPRWTGPFMNTEAFF
DNA: TGTGCCAGCTCCCGAACATTCCCCCGGTGGACAGGCCCTTTCATGAACACTGAAGCTTTCTTT

J: TRBJ1-3
V: TRBV2
size: .
D: .
CDR3: CASSESGDSGNTIYF
DNA: TGTGCCAGCAGTGAATCGGGGGACTCTGGAAACACCATATATTTT

J: TRBJ2-2
V: TRBV19
size: .
D: .
CDR3: CASRGGNTGELFF
DNA: TGTGCCAGTAGGGGGGGAAACACCGGGGAGCTGTTTTTT

J: TRBJ2-3
V: TRBV3-1/TRBV3-2
size: .
D: TRBD2
CDR3: CASSQGGLAGTDTQYF
DNA: TGTGCCAGCAGCCAAGGGGGACTAGCGGGGACAGATACGCAGTATTTT

J: TRBJ1-3
V: TRBV6-1
size: .
D: .
CDR3: CASSDGSGNTIYF
DNA: TGTGCCAGCAGTGACGGCTCTGGAAACACCATATATTTT

J: TRBJ1-5
V: TRBV24-1
size: .
D: .
CDR3: CAATSDLSRPHQPQHF
DNA: TGTGCCGCCACCAGTGATTTATCCAGGCCCCATCAGCCCCAGCATTTT

J: TRBJ1-2
V: TRBV7-9
size: .
D: .
CDR3: CASSFSNRREYSIGYTF
DNA: TGTGCCAGCAGCTTCTCGAACCGCAGGGAATATTCGATTGGCTACACCTTC

J: TRBJ1-5
V: TRBV27
size: .
D: .
CDR3: CASSPYGGAGNQPQHF
DNA: TGTGCCAGCAGTCCCTACGGGGGGGCGGGCAATCAGCCCCAGCATTTT